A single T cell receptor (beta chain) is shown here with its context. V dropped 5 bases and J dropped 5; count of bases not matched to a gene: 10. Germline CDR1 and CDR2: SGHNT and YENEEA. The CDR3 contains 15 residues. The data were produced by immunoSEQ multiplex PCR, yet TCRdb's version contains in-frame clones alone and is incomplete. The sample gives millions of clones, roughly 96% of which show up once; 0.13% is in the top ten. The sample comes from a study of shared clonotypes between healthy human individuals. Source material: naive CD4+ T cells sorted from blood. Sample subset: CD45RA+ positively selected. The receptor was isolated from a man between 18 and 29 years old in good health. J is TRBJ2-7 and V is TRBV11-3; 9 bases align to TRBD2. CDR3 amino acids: CASSESGGPVHEQYF. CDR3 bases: TGTGCCAGCAGCGAGAGCGGGGGGCCGGTCCACGAGCAGTACTTC.